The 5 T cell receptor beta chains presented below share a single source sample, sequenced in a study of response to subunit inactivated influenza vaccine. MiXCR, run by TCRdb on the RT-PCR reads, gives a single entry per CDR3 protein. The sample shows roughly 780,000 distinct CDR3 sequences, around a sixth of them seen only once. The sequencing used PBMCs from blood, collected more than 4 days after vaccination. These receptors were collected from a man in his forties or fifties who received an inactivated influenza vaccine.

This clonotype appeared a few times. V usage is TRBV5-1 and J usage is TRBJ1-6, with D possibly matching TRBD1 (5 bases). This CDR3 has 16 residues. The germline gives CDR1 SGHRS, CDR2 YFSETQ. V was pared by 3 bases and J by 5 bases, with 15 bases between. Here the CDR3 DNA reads TGCGCCAGCAGCTGGGAAACGGGACGGAATAATTCACCCCTCCACTTT. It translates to CASSWETGRNNSPLHF.

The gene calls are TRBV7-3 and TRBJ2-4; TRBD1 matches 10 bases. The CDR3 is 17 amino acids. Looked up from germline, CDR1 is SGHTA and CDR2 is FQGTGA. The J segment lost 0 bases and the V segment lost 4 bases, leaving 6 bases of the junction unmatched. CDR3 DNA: TGTGCCAGCAGCTCCTGGACAGGGGGAGTAGCCAAAAACATTCAGTACTTC. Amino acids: CASSSWTGGVAKNIQYF.

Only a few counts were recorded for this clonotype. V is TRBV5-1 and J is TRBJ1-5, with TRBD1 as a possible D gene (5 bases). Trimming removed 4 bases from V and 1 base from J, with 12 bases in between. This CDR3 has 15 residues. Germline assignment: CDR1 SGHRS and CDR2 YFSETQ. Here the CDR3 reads CASSQRGESNQPQHF. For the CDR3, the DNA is TGCGCCAGCAGCCAGCGAGGGGAGAGCAATCAGCCCCAGCATTTT.

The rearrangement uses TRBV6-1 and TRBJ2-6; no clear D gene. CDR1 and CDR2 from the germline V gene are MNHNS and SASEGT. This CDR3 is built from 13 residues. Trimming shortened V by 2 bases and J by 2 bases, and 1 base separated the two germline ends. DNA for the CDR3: TGTGCCAGCAGTGAACCTGGGGCCAACGTCCTGACTTTC. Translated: CASSEPGANVLTF.

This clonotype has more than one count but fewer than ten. CDR3 nucleotides: TGTGCCACCAGTGATGGTCAGGGAGCTTTCTTT. Residues: CATSDGQGAFF. The rearrangement joins TRBV24-1 to TRBJ1-1; tentative D call: TRBD1 (5 bases). Germline CDR1 is KGHDR and CDR2 is SFDVKD. This CDR3 is 11 amino acids long. With 3 bases removed from V and 10 bases from J, the gap between germline ends came to 8 bases.